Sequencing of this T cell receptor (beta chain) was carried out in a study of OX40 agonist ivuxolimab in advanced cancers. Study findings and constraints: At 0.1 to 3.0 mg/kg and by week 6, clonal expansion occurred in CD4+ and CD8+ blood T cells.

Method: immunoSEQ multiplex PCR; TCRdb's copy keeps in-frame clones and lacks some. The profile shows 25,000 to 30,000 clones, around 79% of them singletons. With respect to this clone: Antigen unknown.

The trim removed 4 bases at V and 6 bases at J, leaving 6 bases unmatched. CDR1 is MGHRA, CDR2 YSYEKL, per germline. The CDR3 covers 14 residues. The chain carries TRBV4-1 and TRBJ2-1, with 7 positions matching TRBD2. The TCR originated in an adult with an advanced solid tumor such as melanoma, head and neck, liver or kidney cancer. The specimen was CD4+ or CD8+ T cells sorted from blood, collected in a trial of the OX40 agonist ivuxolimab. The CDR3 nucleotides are TGCGCCAGCAGCCCCCCCGAGCGGGGCAATGAGCAGTTCTTC. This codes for CASSPPERGNEQFF.